This T cell receptor (beta chain) was obtained from a study of T cells in localized non-small cell lung cancer. Study-wide findings and caveats: Peak T cell clonality was found in uninvolved adjacent lung, exceeding tumor. Sequencing was limited to one tumor region, leaving the possibility of heterogeneity open.

TCRdb's copy holds only in-frame clones and misses some; the assay was immunoSEQ multiplex PCR. This table has some 6,300 clones, around 38% appearing once. Trimming cost V 6 bases and J 1 base; bases outside gene matches: 10. The CDR3 totals 16 residues. From germline, CDR1 is MDHEN and CDR2 SYDVKM. A remark on this clone: Its antigen is undetermined.

This TCR derives from a woman aged 40-75 years with stage II squamous cell lung carcinoma. The material was lung tumor tissue, obtained before any cancer treatment. The chain has TRBV28 and TRBJ1-1, with TRBD1 matching over 8 bases. Here the CDR3 reads CASSRDRGGKNTEAFF. As DNA, the CDR3 is TGTGCCAGCAGCCGCGACAGGGGAGGGAAGAACACTGAAGCTTTCTTT.